The entry that follows covers one TCR beta chain sequence. The antigen is undetermined. Alongside a J-beta primer mix, a sample-barcoded 5' primer served in a second PCR lasting about 6 to 11 cycles. Every cDNA was tagged by a template-switch adaptor with 12 random nucleotides. TCRdb ran MiXCR on the 5' RACE reads and lists one entry per CDR3 protein. The sample has 900,000 to 950,000 distinct CDR3 sequences; 29% are singletons. CDR1 is LGHDT, CDR2 YNNKEL, per germline (reference sequence). The CDR3 extends over 13 amino acids. This entry is derived from a study of blood T cells in healthy people across ages. Overall study findings and caveats: TCR beta diversity correlated strongly with naive T cell percentage.

This sample also belongs to another study, concerning T cells of mothers and their children.

The receptor's source is a woman between 40 and 50 years old in good health. Specimen: blood. V usage is TRBV3-1 and J usage is TRBJ2-4; D is unresolved. The closer fit of TRBJ2-7 to the DNA end suggests the J call may be wrong. The DNA for the CDR3 is TGTGCCAGCAGCCAAGCCAGATACTACGAGCAGTACTTC. Its protein product is CASSQARYYEQYF.